The 29 T cell receptor beta chains reported below all come from one sample, sequenced in a study of CD4+ T cells in melanoma. The method was immunoSEQ multiplex PCR; TCRdb's version includes in-frame clones alone and lacks a portion of them. Here the sample spans roughly 110,000 clones, around 92% being singletons. Sequencing input: peripheral blood. The receptors stem from a human donor with melanoma.

In nucleotides, the CDR3 is TGTGCCAGCAGAACCGGGACAGGGGATTACAATGAGCAGTTCTTC. It codes for CASRTGTGDYNEQFF. V and J are TRBV4-2 and TRBJ2-1; TRBD1 matches at 10 bases. Trimming cost V 6 bases and J 4 bases; bases outside gene matches: 6. Germline V gene data show CDR1 as LGHNA and CDR2 as YNFKEQ. This CDR3 has 15 amino acids.

This sequence joins TRBV4-3 and TRBJ2-3; a possible D gene is TRBD2 (7 bases). Trimming took 0 bases from V and 1 from J, leaving 11 bases between them. The CDR3 is made up of 16 amino acids. Germline CDR1 is LGHNA and CDR2 is YSLEER. As DNA, the CDR3 is TGCGCCAGCAGCCAAGAGGCGGGGGCGGGCACAGATACGCAGTATTTT. Its protein is CASSQEAGAGTDTQYF.

The chain recombines TRBV27 with TRBJ2-7; TRBD1 agrees at 7 bases. Per germline, CDR1 MNHEY and CDR2 SMNVEV (reference sequence). This CDR3 comprises 13 residues. The V gene end was trimmed by 6 bases and the J gene end by 3 bases; junction bases not matched to a gene: 5. The DNA of the CDR3 is TGTGCCAGCAGGAGTTCAGGGGGCTACGAGCAGTACTTC. This encodes CASRSSGGYEQYF.

CDR3 protein: CASSPGVGGDTQYF. The CDR3 DNA sequence: TGTGCCAGTAGTCCGGGAGTGGGGGGAGATACGCAGTATTTT. The gene calls are TRBV19 and TRBJ2-3; weak D call: TRBD2 (6 bases). Trimming removed 5 bases at V and 5 bases at J, with 14 bases between. The CDR3 sequence is 14 residues long. Germline V gives CDR1 LNHDA, CDR2 SQIVND (reference sequence).

The V call is TRBV5-1, the J call TRBJ1-1; 7 nucleotides match TRBD1. The length of the CDR3 is 15 residues. Germline V CDR1 and CDR2: SGHRS, YFSETQ. V dropped 0 bases and J dropped 3; count of bases not matched to a gene: 5. This CDR3 reads CASSLADREHTEAFF. CDR3 coding DNA: TGCGCCAGCAGCTTGGCTGACAGGGAACACACTGAAGCTTTCTTT.

The chain couples TRBV11-2 to TRBJ2-3; TRBD2 might be the D (6 bases). The V gene lost 2 bases and the J gene lost 4 bases, with 7 bases spanning the gap. Germline CDR1 SGHAT, CDR2 FQNNGV. The CDR3 is 13 residues long. The CDR3 DNA is TGTGCCAGCAGCTTATCGGGGGCAGATACGCAGTATTTT. Its protein product is CASSLSGADTQYF.

The chain has TRBV6-5 and TRBJ2-7; TRBD1 aligns across 9 bases. The V gene's germline CDR1 is MNHEY and CDR2 SVGAGI. With 3 bases clipped from V and 3 bases from J, the junction kept 6 bases outside the gene matches. CDR3 length equals 15 residues. CDR3 region: CASSYRGQGIYEQYF. CDR3 bases: TGTGCCAGCAGTTATCGTGGACAGGGGATCTACGAGCAGTACTTC.

The J gene is TRBJ2-5, the V gene TRBV4-3; D possibly corresponds to TRBD2 (6 bases). Trimming took off 1 base at V and 5 bases at J, with 11 bases between the two ends. The CDR3 consists of 14 residues. Germline V gene sequence: CDR1 LGHNA, CDR2 YSLEER. The CDR3: CASSQVPGRETQYF. DNA of the CDR3: TGCGCCAGCAGCCAAGTCCCAGGGAGGGAGACCCAGTACTTC.

The rearrangement links TRBV5-1 to TRBJ1-2; weak D call: TRBD1 (6 bases). Germline loops: CDR1 SGHRS, CDR2 YFSETQ. This CDR3 has 14 amino acids. Trimming took off 0 bases at V and 5 bases at J, with 11 bases between the two ends. CDR3 nucleotide sequence: TGCGCCAGCAGCTTGGGGGGGGCGGAGTATGGCTACACCTTC. Its protein is CASSLGGAEYGYTF.

The chain couples TRBV5-1 to TRBJ2-5, with a weak D call TRBD1 (6 bases). Trimming cost V 0 bases and J 3 bases, with 12 bases left between them. CDR1 SGHRS and CDR2 YFSETQ come from the germline V gene. The CDR3 is 15 amino acids. The CDR3 is CASSLVAGAEETQYF. The CDR3 region has the DNA TGCGCCAGCAGCTTGGTAGCAGGGGCAGAAGAGACCCAGTACTTC.

The gene calls are TRBV27 and TRBJ1-5; maybe TRBD1 (5 bases). The CDR3 sequence is 16 residues long. Germline CDR1 MNHEY, CDR2 SMNVEV (reference sequence). Trimming removed 0 bases at V and 5 bases at J, with 14 bases between. As DNA, the CDR3 is TGTGCCAGCAGTTTATCGGTGGCGGGGGGGGATCAGCCCCAGCATTTT. Amino acids: CASSLSVAGGDQPQHF.

The chain has TRBV6-9 and TRBJ2-7; 10 bases are a match to TRBD2. Trimming cost V 9 bases and J 4 bases; bases outside gene matches: 3. CDR3 size: 12 residues. The V gene's germline CDR1 is MNHGY and CDR2 SVAAGI. CDR3 sequence: CASSGGKYEQYF. The CDR3 bases are TGTGCCAGTAGCGGGGGGAAGTACGAGCAGTACTTC.

The CDR3 DNA sequence: TGTGCCAGCAGCCGGACAGGGGAGGGATATCAGCCCCAGCATTTT. Its protein product is CASSRTGEGYQPQHF. V gene TRBV6-5 combines with J gene TRBJ1-5, with TRBD1 matching over 9 bases. Germline V lookup: CDR1 MNHEY, CDR2 SVGAGI. The CDR3 has 15 residues. With 6 bases clipped from V and 5 bases from J, the junction kept 8 bases outside the gene matches.

The gene calls are TRBV18 and TRBJ2-2; no definite D call. The ends were cut back, 3 bases at V and 0 bases at J, with 8 bases in the middle. The length of the CDR3 is 15 residues. CDR1 and CDR2 (germline): KGHSH, LQKENI. CDR3 DNA sequence: TGTGCCAGCTCACCTTGGCAGGCGAACACCGGGGAGCTGTTTTTT. Its translation: CASSPWQANTGELFF. Supplemented by reference TRBV18 and TRBJ2-2, the full variable domain reads NAGVMQNPRHLVRRRGQEARLRCSPMKGHSHVYWYRQLPEEGLKFMVYLQKENIIDESGMPKERFSAEFPKEGPSILRIQQVVRGDSAAYFCASSPWQANTGELFFGEGSRLTVL.

This clone has a handful of counts. This rearrangement joins TRBV28 to TRBJ2-7; D ambiguous. The CDR3 totals 13 residues. The germline V gene has CDR1 MDHEN and CDR2 SYDVKM. Trimming cost V 2 bases and J 2 bases, with 7 bases left between them. The CDR3 DNA is TGTGCCAGCAGTTTAAGTCCTGCCTACGAGCAGTACTTC. This translates into CASSLSPAYEQYF.

V gene TRBV28 combines with J gene TRBJ1-5; D remains unclear. The CDR3 length is 15 residues. The germline V gene encodes CDR1 MDHEN and CDR2 SYDVKM. V gave up 7 bases and J gave up 0 bases, with 13 bases separating them. Written as DNA, the CDR3 is TGTGCCAGCACCCGGGCGGGGTATAGCAATCAGCCCCAGCATTTT. This gives the protein CASTRAGYSNQPQHF.

The J gene is TRBJ2-7, the V gene TRBV10-3, with D perhaps matching TRBD1 (7 bases). V was shortened by 10 bases and J by 6 bases, with 19 bases between the two germline ends. The CDR3 is made up of 13 amino acids. Germline CDR1 reads ENHRY; CDR2 reads SYGVKD. The CDR3 sequence: CATASAQGGEQYF. The CDR3 DNA sequence: TGTGCCACAGCGAGCGCGCAGGGGGGCGAGCAGTACTTC.

The rearrangement links TRBV27 to TRBJ1-2, with 7 nucleotides matching TRBD1. The V segment lost 5 bases and the J segment 4 bases; nucleotides outside the gene matches: 13. Germline CDR1 reads MNHEY; CDR2 reads SMNVEV (reference sequence). The CDR3 is 16 residues long. The CDR3 bases are TGTGCCAGCAGTGCTAACCCGGGACAGACAATCTATGGCTACACCTTC. Translated, it gives CASSANPGQTIYGYTF.

This clone appeared once. The chain carries TRBV4-1 and TRBJ1-1; D is ambiguous. The V end lost 1 base, the J end lost 0 bases, and 6 bases lay between the germline ends. This CDR3 is 14 amino acids long. In germline, CDR1 is MGHRA, CDR2 YSYEKL. The DNA for the CDR3 is TGCGCCAGCAGCCAAGGGAGGCTGAACACTGAAGCTTTCTTT. As protein: CASSQGRLNTEAFF.

This chain joins TRBV7-2 and TRBJ1-2; 8 bases are shared with TRBD1. The junction had 7 bases not matched to a gene; V was cut back by 2 bases and J by 5 bases. The CDR3 has 15 residues. The germline CDR1 and CDR2 sequences are SGHTA and FQGNSA. The CDR3: CASSLRAGGFYGYTF. The CDR3 DNA follows: TGTGCCAGCAGCTTAAGGGCAGGGGGCTTTTATGGCTACACCTTC.

The chain joins TRBV5-1 to TRBJ1-1; 11 nucleotides match TRBD1. CDR1 and CDR2 from the germline V gene are SGHRS and YFSETQ. The CDR3 runs to 20 residues. Losses at the gene ends were 4 bases for V and 3 bases for J; bases not matched to a gene: 20. The CDR3 sequence is CASSNRDRGDRGLRHTEAFF. In DNA, the CDR3 is TGCGCCAGCAGCAACCGGGACAGGGGGGATAGAGGACTACGACACACTGAAGCTTTCTTT.

J is TRBJ2-5 and V is TRBV7-9, with TRBD1 matching over 7 bases. Per germline, CDR1 SEHNR and CDR2 FQNEAQ (reference sequence). The trim removed 5 bases at V and 5 bases at J, leaving 11 bases unmatched. This CDR3 has 15 amino acids. In DNA, the CDR3 is TGTGCCAGCAGCCCGGGACAGATCGATTGGGAGACCCAGTACTTC. This sequence encodes CASSPGQIDWETQYF.

This rearrangement joins TRBV7-7 to TRBJ2-1; TRBD1 matches at 10 bases. The germline V gene has CDR1 SSHAT and CDR2 FNYEAQ (reference sequence). The V segment lost 5 bases and the J segment 6 bases; nucleotides outside the gene matches: 4. The CDR3 is 14 residues long. The CDR3 coding sequence is TGTGCCAGCAGCCCCTGGACAGGGGGCAATGAGCAGTTCTTC. It yields the protein CASSPWTGGNEQFF.

The V call is TRBV30, the J call TRBJ2-2, with 8 bases lining up with TRBD1. In germline, CDR1 is GTSNPN, CDR2 SVGIG (reference sequence). This CDR3 contains 16 residues. Trimming removed 2 bases from V and 4 bases from J; junction bases left unmatched: 9. In DNA form, the CDR3 reads TGTGCCTGGAGTCTTGGGCGGACAGGGCCCACCGGGGAGCTGTTTTTT. As protein: CAWSLGRTGPTGELFF.

The chain is built from TRBV2 and TRBJ2-3; D gene ambiguous. Germline V lookup: CDR1 SNHLY, CDR2 FYNNEI. V was trimmed by 6 bases and J by 4 bases, leaving 8 bases between them. This CDR3 comprises 12 residues. The CDR3 sequence is CASRLAADTQYF. CDR3 sequence (DNA): TGTGCCAGCAGGCTGGCGGCAGATACGCAGTATTTT.

This clone appeared a single time. The chain recombines TRBV4-3 with TRBJ2-4; the D gene is possibly TRBD2 (7 bases). The CDR3 sequence is 20 residues long. Trimming took 2 bases from V and 0 from J, leaving 23 bases between them. The germline CDR1 and CDR2 sequences are LGHNA and YSLEER. CDR3 in amino acids: CASSQLGPGGPGTAKNIQYF. CDR3 bases: TGCGCCAGCAGCCAACTAGGCCCGGGGGGCCCCGGGACAGCCAAAAACATTCAGTACTTC.

The chain recombines TRBV11-2 with TRBJ2-7; possible D gene TRBD1, 7 bases. Germline V CDR1 and CDR2: SGHAT, FQNNGV. V lost 0 bases and J 3 bases, leaving 12 bases between the germline ends. CDR3 length: 15 amino acids. The CDR3 bases are TGTGCCAGCAGCTTAGAGGCAGGGGGGATCTACGAGCAGTACTTC. Protein: CASSLEAGGIYEQYF.

The V and J genes are TRBV4-2 and TRBJ2-7, with 11 bases matching TRBD2. V lost 3 bases to trimming and J lost 5 bases; unmatched junction nucleotides: 6. The germline CDR1 and CDR2 sequences are LGHNA and YNFKEQ. The CDR3 covers 15 residues. The CDR3 loop is CASSHTSGSENEQYF. The CDR3 DNA follows: TGTGCCAGCAGCCACACTAGCGGGAGTGAAAACGAGCAGTACTTC.

The genes are TRBV9 and TRBJ2-7; no clear D gene. The CDR3 has 13 residues. Per germline, CDR1 SGDLS and CDR2 YYNGEE. V gave up 3 bases and J gave up 2 bases, with 9 bases separating them. CDR3 amino acids: CASSESGPYEQYF. CDR3 nucleotide sequence: TGTGCCAGCAGCGAGTCCGGACCCTACGAGCAGTACTTC.